These 2 T cell receptor beta chains were all obtained from the same sample, sequenced in a study of a mutant IDH1 vaccine in newly diagnosed glioma. Profiling relied on immunoSEQ multiplex PCR, and the TCRdb table lists in-frame clones only, not all of them. Here the sample spans about 28,000 clones, 82% being singletons. Time point denoted: week 23, last vaccination. Every vaccine dose comprised 300 ug of mutant IDH1 20-mer peptide plus topical imiquimod. The antigens these receptors bind are not known. The sequences come from PBMCs, collected from a glioma patient whose treatment included an IDH1 peptide vaccine. The receptor source for this set is a woman aged 25 to 39 with glioma.

V gene TRBV18 combines with J gene TRBJ2-1; 9 bases are a match to TRBD1. The germline V gene has CDR1 KGHSH and CDR2 LQKENI. The V gene end was trimmed by 4 bases and the J gene end by 6 bases; junction bases not matched to a gene: 7. This CDR3 contains 15 residues. CDR3 protein: CASSLNRGQGNEQFF. The DNA of the CDR3 is TGTGCCAGCTCACTCAACAGGGGGCAAGGCAATGAGCAGTTCTTC.

The V gene is TRBV19, the J gene TRBJ2-1; TRBD1 aligns across 12 bases. Germline V lookup: CDR1 LNHDA, CDR2 SQIVND (reference sequence). The length of the CDR3 is 18 residues. J gave up 5 bases and V 3 bases, and 11 bases lay outside the gene matches. The CDR3 coding sequence is TGTGCCAGTAGTATTAGGGGACAGGGGGCGAGTATCAACAATGAGCAGTTCTTC. As protein: CASSIRGQGASINNEQFF.